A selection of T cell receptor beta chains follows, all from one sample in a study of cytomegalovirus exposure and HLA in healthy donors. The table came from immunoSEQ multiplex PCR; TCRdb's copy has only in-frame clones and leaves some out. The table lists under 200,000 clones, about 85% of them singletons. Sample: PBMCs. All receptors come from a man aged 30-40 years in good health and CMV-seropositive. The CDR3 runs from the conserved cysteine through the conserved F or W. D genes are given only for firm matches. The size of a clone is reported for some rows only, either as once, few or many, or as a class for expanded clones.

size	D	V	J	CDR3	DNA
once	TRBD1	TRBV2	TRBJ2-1	CASSRDRGYNEQFF	TGTGCCAGCAGTAGGGACAGGGGATACAATGAGCAGTTCTTC
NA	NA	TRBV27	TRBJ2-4	CASAWGAGKNIQYF	TGTGCCAGCGCGTGGGGTGCGGGCAAAAACATTCAGTACTTC
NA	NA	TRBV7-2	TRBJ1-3	CASSSQTGFSGNTIYF	TGTGCCAGCAGCTCCCAAACGGGGTTCTCTGGAAACACCATATATTTT
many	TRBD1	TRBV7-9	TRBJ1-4	CASSFGGQINEKLFF	TGTGCCAGCAGCTTCGGGGGACAGATTAATGAAAAACTGTTTTTT
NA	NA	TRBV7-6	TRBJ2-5	CASSESWSQETQYF	TGTGCCAGCAGCGAGAGTTGGAGCCAAGAGACCCAGTACTTC
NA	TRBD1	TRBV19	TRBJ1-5	CASSLWDSSNQPQHF	TGTGCCAGTAGTCTCTGGGACAGTAGCAATCAGCCCCAGCATTTT
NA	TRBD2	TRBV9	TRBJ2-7	CASSVMAGANHEQYF	TGTGCCAGCAGCGTAATGGCGGGAGCGAACCACGAGCAGTACTTC
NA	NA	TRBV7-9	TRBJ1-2	CSTRTGVYGYTF	TGTTCCACACGGACGGGGGTCTATGGCTACACCTTC
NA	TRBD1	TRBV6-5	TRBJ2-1	CASSPDRGSYNEQFF	TGTGCCAGCAGTCCTGACAGGGGCTCCTACAATGAGCAGTTCTTC
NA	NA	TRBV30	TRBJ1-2	CAWIRAGYGYTF	TGTGCCTGGATCAGGGCCGGCTATGGCTACACCTTC
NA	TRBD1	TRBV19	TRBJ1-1	CASSPRGLENTEAFF	TGTGCCAGTAGTCCTAGGGGGCTCGAGAACACTGAAGCTTTCTTT
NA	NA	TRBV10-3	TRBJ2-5	CAISDDKKETQYF	TGTGCCATCAGTGACGACAAAAAAGAGACCCAGTACTTC
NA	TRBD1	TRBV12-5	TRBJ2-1	CASGYMRQGANEQFF	TGTGCTAGTGGTTATATGAGACAGGGGGCGAATGAGCAGTTCTTC
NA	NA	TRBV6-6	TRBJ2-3	CASSRDSTDTQYF	TGTGCCAGCAGTAGGGACTCCACAGATACGCAGTATTTT
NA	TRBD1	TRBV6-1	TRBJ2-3	CASSEGGQGSDTQYF	TGTGCCAGCAGTGAAGGGGGACAGGGGTCAGATACGCAGTATTTT
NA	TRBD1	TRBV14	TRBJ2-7	CASSQVGTANYEQYF	TGTGCCAGCAGCCAAGTAGGGACAGCCAACTACGAGCAGTACTTC
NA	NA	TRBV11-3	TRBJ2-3	CASSLDKIDTQYF	TGTGCCAGCAGCTTAGATAAAATCGATACGCAGTATTTT
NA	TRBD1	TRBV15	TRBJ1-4	CATSRGEIRGRVGEKLFF	TGTGCCACCAGCAGAGGTGAAATTAGGGGGCGCGTTGGTGAAAAACTGTTTTTT
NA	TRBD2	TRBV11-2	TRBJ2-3	CASRTFSGLSTDTQYF	TGTGCCAGCAGAACCTTTAGCGGGCTTAGCACAGATACGCAGTATTTT
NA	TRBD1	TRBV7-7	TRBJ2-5	CASSYTGGAETQYF	TGTGCTAGCAGCTACACAGGGGGCGCGGAGACCCAGTACTTC
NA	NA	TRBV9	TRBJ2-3	CASSVRGGGTDTQYF	TGTGCCAGCAGCGTAAGGGGCGGGGGCACAGATACGCAGTATTTT
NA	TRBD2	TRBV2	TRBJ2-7	CASDRAGGLAGGREQYF	TGTGCCAGCGATCGGGCAGGGGGCTTAGCGGGAGGACGGGAGCAGTACTTC
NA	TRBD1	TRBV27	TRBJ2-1	CASSELPPEQGAPEQFF	TGTGCCAGCAGTGAACTACCTCCGGAACAGGGGGCACCTGAGCAGTTCTTC
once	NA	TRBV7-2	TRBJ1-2	CASSLVGGTNYGYTF	TGTGCCAGCAGCTTAGTCGGGGGAACTAACTATGGCTACACCTTC
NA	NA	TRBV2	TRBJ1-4	CASSEAMPLWGGGNEKLFF	TGTGCCAGCAGTGAAGCGATGCCCTTATGGGGGGGCGGGAATGAAAAACTGTTTTTT
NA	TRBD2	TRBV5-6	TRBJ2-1	CASSSYRTSGRTYNEQFF	TGTGCCAGCAGCTCCTATCGGACTAGCGGGAGGACCTACAATGAGCAGTTCTTC
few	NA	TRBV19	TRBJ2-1	CASSLFRNGRGRNEQFF	TGTGCCAGTAGTCTATTTCGTAACGGGAGAGGAAGGAATGAGCAGTTCTTC
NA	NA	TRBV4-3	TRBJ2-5	CASSQDPGVETQYF	TGCGCCAGCAGCCAAGACCCGGGTGTGGAGACCCAGTACTTC
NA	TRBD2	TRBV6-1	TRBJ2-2	CASSSGRAPTGELFF	TGTGCCAGTAGTAGCGGGAGGGCCCCCACCGGGGAGCTGTTTTTT
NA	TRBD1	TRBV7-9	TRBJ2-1	CASSLLQGVYNEQFF	TGTGCCAGCAGCTTATTACAGGGGGTTTACAATGAGCAGTTCTTC
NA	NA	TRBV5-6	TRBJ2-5	CASSLGGQETQYF	TGTGCCAGCAGCCTCGGGGGTCAAGAGACCCAGTACTTC
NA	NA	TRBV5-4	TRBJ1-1	CASSLGGGTEAFF	TGTGCCAGCAGCTTGGGGGGAGGCACTGAAGCTTTCTTT
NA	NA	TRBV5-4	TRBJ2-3	CASSPRKDSRADTQYF	TGTGCCAGCAGCCCACGGAAGGATTCTAGAGCCGATACGCAGTATTTT
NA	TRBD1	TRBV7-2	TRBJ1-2	CASSLTRTGFGGYTF	TGTGCCAGCAGCTTAACTAGGACAGGTTTTGGGGGCTACACCTTC
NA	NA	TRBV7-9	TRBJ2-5	CASSSDGTPQETQYF	TGTGCCAGCAGCTCCGATGGGACACCTCAAGAGACCCAGTACTTC
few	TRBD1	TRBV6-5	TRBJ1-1	CASSLQGVFTEAFF	TGTGCCAGCAGTCTCCAGGGGGTATTCACTGAAGCTTTCTTT
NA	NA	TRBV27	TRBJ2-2	CASSFRDSSGELFF	TGTGCCAGCAGTTTCCGCGACAGCTCCGGGGAGCTGTTTTTT
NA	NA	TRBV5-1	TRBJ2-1	CASSLGESRLGLHEQFF	TGCGCCAGCAGCTTGGGGGAATCTAGACTAGGGTTGCATGAGCAGTTCTTC
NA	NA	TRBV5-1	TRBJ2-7	CASRGAGSSYEQYF	TGCGCCAGCAGGGGAGCGGGTAGCTCCTACGAGCAGTACTTC
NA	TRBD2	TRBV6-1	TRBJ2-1	CATAPSGSYNEQFF	TGTGCCACCGCCCCTAGCGGCTCCTACAATGAGCAGTTCTTC
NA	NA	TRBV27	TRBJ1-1	CASRPERNTEAFF	TGTGCCAGCCGTCCGGAGAGGAACACTGAAGCTTTCTTT
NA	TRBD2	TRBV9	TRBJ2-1	CASSVSLAGGINEQFF	TGTGCCAGCAGCGTATCTCTCGCGGGAGGGATAAATGAGCAGTTCTTC
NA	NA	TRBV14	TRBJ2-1	CASGQATYNEQFF	TGTGCCAGCGGCCAAGCCACCTACAATGAGCAGTTCTTC
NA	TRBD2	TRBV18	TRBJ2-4	CASSPLSGRATKNIQYF	TGTGCCAGCTCACCACTTAGCGGGAGGGCCACCAAAAACATTCAGTACTTC
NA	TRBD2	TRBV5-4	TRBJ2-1	CASSLGYGTRAIPSFNEQFF	TGTGCCAGCAGCTTGGGCTACGGGACTAGGGCTATCCCCTCTTTCAATGAGCAGTTCTTC
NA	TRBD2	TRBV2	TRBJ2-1	CASAVLAGGYNEQFF	TGTGCCAGCGCAGTGCTAGCGGGAGGGTACAATGAGCAGTTCTTC
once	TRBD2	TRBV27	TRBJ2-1	CASSATSGWGSYNEQFF	TGTGCCAGCAGTGCGACTAGCGGGTGGGGCTCCTACAATGAGCAGTTCTTC